The 4 T cell receptor beta chains presented below share a single source sample, sequenced in a study of radiation and T cells in renal cell carcinoma. Profiling relied on immunoSEQ multiplex PCR, and the TCRdb table lists in-frame clones only, not all of them. There are 130,000 to 150,000 clones in the sample; roughly 88% occur only once, and more than 10% lies in the top ten. Time point specified: baseline pretreatment blood. The treatment: 15 Gy SBRT to primary tumor, nephrectomy 4 weeks later. This specimen was blood, taken from a patient whose treatment included radiotherapy and nephrectomy. The receptors were gathered from a woman in her fifties or sixties with renal cell carcinoma.

The V gene is TRBV29-1, the J gene TRBJ2-3; TRBD1 agrees at 8 bases. CDR3 size: 12 residues. The germline V gene has CDR1 SQVTM and CDR2 ANQGSEA. DNA for the CDR3: TGCAGTGCAGGGGGCTCGACAGATACGCAGTATTTT. Translation: CSAGGSTDTQYF.

The J gene is TRBJ1-2, the V gene TRBV4-3; D is possibly TRBD1 (5 bases). The length of the CDR3 is 13 residues. V lost 3 bases and J lost 9, with 14 bases in between. Germline CDR1 is LGHNA and CDR2 is YSLEER. This chain's CDR3 is CASSQGTGRSYTF. The CDR3 nucleotides are TGCGCCAGCAGCCAGGGGACCGGGAGAAGCTACACCTTC.

CDR3 nucleotides: TGTGCCAGCTCACCACAGACGGGGCAAGAGACCCAGTACTTC. Translation: CASSPQTGQETQYF. The chain couples TRBV18 to TRBJ2-5; D possibly corresponds to TRBD2 (5 bases). Trimming stripped 1 base from V and 2 bases from J, with 8 bases between. The CDR3 loop spans 14 amino acids. The germline gives CDR1 KGHSH, CDR2 LQKENI.

The chain is built from TRBV6-6 and TRBJ1-5; no firm D call. With 4 bases removed from V and 2 bases from J, the gap between germline ends came to 9 bases. Germline values: CDR1 MNHNY, CDR2 SVGAGI (reference sequence). The CDR3 length is 14 residues. CDR3 amino acids: CASSLDAGNQPQHF. The CDR3 nucleotides read TGTGCCAGCAGTTTGGACGCAGGCAATCAGCCCCAGCATTTT.